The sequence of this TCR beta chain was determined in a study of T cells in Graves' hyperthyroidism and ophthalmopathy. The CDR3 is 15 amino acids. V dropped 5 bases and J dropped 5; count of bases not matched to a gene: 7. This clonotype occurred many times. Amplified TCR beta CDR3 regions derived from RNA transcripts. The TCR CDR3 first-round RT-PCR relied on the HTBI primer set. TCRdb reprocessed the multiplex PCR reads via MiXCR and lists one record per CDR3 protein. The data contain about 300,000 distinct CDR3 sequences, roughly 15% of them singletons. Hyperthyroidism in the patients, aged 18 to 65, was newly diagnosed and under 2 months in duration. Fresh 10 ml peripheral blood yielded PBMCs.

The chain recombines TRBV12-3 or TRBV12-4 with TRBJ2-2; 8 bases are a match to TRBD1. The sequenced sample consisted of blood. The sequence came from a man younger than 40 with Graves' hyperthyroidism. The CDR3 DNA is TGTGCCAGCAGTACGGGACAGGTGGGGACCGGGGAGCTGTTTTTT. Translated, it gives CASSTGQVGTGELFF.